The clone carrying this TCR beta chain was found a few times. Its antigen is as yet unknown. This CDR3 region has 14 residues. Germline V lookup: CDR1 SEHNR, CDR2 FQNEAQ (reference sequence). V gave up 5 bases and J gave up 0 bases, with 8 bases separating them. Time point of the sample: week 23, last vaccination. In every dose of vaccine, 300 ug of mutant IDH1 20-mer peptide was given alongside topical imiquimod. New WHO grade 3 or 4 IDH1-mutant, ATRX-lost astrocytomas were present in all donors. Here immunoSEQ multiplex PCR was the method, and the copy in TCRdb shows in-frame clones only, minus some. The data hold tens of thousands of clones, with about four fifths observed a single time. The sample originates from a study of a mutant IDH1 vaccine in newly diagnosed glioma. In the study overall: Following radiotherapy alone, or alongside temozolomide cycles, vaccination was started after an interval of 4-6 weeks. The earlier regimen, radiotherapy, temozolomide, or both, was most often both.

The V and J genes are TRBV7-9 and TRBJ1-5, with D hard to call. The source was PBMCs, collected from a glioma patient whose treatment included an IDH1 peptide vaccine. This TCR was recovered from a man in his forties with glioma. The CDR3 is CASSPGVSNQPQHF. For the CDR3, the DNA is TGTGCCAGCAGCCCGGGAGTTAGCAATCAGCCCCAGCATTTT.